The T cell receptor (beta chain) described here comes from a study of blood T cell repertoires in COVID-19. Recruited during active infection, patients (from Seattle) were subsequently followed longitudinally. Assay used: immunoSEQ multiplex PCR; TCRdb lists only in-frame clones, some missing. Here the sample spans over 250,000 clones, 90% being singletons. Per germline, CDR1 LNHDA and CDR2 SQIVND (reference sequence). This CDR3 contains 16 residues. The V segment lost 1 base and the J segment 3 bases; nucleotides outside the gene matches: 7. The source of this sequence is a woman aged 50 to 60 with COVID-19, enrolled during active disease. The chain is built from TRBV19 and TRBJ1-1; 8 bases map to TRBD1. The sequenced sample was peripheral blood. CDR3 DNA: TGTGCCAGTAGTATAGCCACAGGGGGAACAGACACTGAAGCTTTCTTT. Translating gives CASSIATGGTDTEAFF.